The 15 T cell receptor beta chains below were found in one sample sequenced in a study of radiation and T cells in renal cell carcinoma. Libraries were prepared by immunoSEQ multiplex PCR; TCRdb keeps only in-frame clonotypes and omits some of them. The sample lists 70,000 to 80,000 clones, about 86% occurring once. Time point reported: blood 2 weeks post-SBRT. Treatment meaning: 15 Gy SBRT to primary tumor, nephrectomy 4 weeks later. This sample comprised blood, obtained from a patient whose treatment included radiotherapy and nephrectomy. The receptors were gathered from a woman aged 45-65 years with renal cell carcinoma.

The CDR3 spells CASSKVSGANVLTF. The DNA for the CDR3 is TGTGCCAGTAGTAAGGTCTCTGGGGCCAACGTCCTGACTTTC. This chain links TRBV19 with TRBJ2-6, with D unresolved. This CDR3 has 14 residues. Germline lookup yields CDR1 LNHDA and CDR2 SQIVND (reference sequence). V lost 4 bases and J lost 0, with 4 bases in between. The full variable domain, with the rest looked up from reference TRBV19 and TRBJ2-6, is DGGITQSPKYLFRKEGQNVTLSCEQNLNHDAMYWYRQDPGQGLRLIYYSQIVNDFQKGDIAEGYSVSREKKESFPLTVTSAQKNPTAFYLCASSKVSGANVLTFGAGSRLTVL.

The rearrangement uses TRBV19 and TRBJ1-6; D remains ambiguous. There are 11 residues in the CDR3. Between the trimmed V and J ends, which lost 6 bases and 11 bases, there was a span of 8 bases. The germline V gene has CDR1 LNHDA and CDR2 SQIVND (reference sequence). DNA for the CDR3: TGTGCCAGTAGCCTGCCTCCACCCCTCCACTTT. Protein sequence: CASSLPPPLHF.

In its sample, this clone was seen a few times. The rearrangement uses TRBV19 and TRBJ1-5; D remains ambiguous. There are 12 residues in the CDR3. Germline CDR1 LNHDA, CDR2 SQIVND (reference sequence). V was trimmed by 3 bases and J by 6 bases, leaving 6 bases between them. This chain's CDR3 is CASSIQLQPQHF. Here the CDR3 DNA reads TGTGCCAGTAGTATCCAACTTCAGCCCCAGCATTTT.

This clone was detected only a few times. The chain carries TRBV6-5 and TRBJ2-3; 7 bases line up with TRBD2. The germline V gene encodes CDR1 MNHEY and CDR2 SVGAGI. This CDR3 is 13 amino acids long. After removal of 10 bases from V and 3 bases from J, the junction contained 7 bases not matched to a gene. CDR3 loop: CATAPGGTDTQYF. The CDR3 DNA is TGTGCCACCGCTCCGGGGGGAACAGATACGCAGTATTTT.

DNA of the CDR3: TGTGCCAGCAGTTCCCCGGACAGGTCCTACGAGCAGTACTTC. It yields the protein CASSSPDRSYEQYF. J is TRBJ2-7 and V is TRBV27, with 7 nucleotides matching TRBD1. CDR3 length: 14 amino acids. Germline V lookup: CDR1 MNHEY, CDR2 SMNVEV (reference sequence). The junction had 4 bases not matched to a gene; V was cut back by 4 bases and J by 1 base.

The chain joins TRBV7-2 to TRBJ2-5; TRBD2 might be the D (6 bases). This CDR3 is 13 amino acids long. V shed 8 bases and J shed 5 bases, with 15 bases lying between them. Germline V gene lookup returns CDR1 SGHTA and CDR2 FQGNSA. CDR3 protein: CASLGGPRETQYF. The CDR3 region has the DNA TGTGCCAGCCTCGGGGGACCTCGGGAGACCCAGTACTTC.

This clone occurred a few times. The gene calls are TRBV27 and TRBJ1-5; no reliable D call. The CDR3 runs to 15 residues. Germline CDR1 is MNHEY and CDR2 is SMNVEV (reference sequence). Deletions cut 4 bases from V and 3 bases from J, with 13 bases between. The CDR3 protein is CASSSRTEFNQPQHF. Here the CDR3 DNA reads TGTGCCAGCAGTTCCCGGACGGAGTTCAATCAGCCCCAGCATTTT.

The chain carries TRBV9 and TRBJ2-3; 7 bases align to TRBD2. The trim removed 4 bases at V and 2 bases at J, leaving 4 bases unmatched. The CDR3 extends over 14 amino acids. CDR1 is SGDLS and CDR2 is YYNGEE in the germline V gene. CDR3 loop: CASSFRDYTDTQYF. Here the CDR3 DNA reads TGTGCCAGCAGCTTCCGGGACTACACAGATACGCAGTATTTT.

V usage is TRBV30 and J usage is TRBJ1-4; 7 bases are shared with TRBD1. Germline trimming cut 0 bases from V and 6 bases from J; bases unmatched to any gene: 4. Germline CDR1 and CDR2: GTSNPN and SVGIG (reference sequence). The CDR3 runs to 14 residues. Here the CDR3 DNA reads TGTGCCTGGAGTGTACGGGACAGATATGAAAAACTGTTTTTT. It yields the protein CAWSVRDRYEKLFF.

This clone was found a few times. The J gene is TRBJ1-1, the V gene TRBV6-4; D is perhaps TRBD1 (5 bases). In germline, CDR1 is MRHNA, CDR2 SNTAGT. The V end was cut by 3 bases, the J end by 2 bases, with 13 bases between. The CDR3 sequence is 15 residues long. The CDR3 is CASSESAGLNTEAFF. The CDR3 DNA follows: TGTGCCAGCAGTGAGTCTGCGGGGCTCAACACTGAAGCTTTCTTT.

The chain is built from TRBV20-1 and TRBJ2-1; no clear D gene. Germline V gives CDR1 DFQATT, CDR2 SNEGSKA (reference sequence). Trimming left V 4 bases short and J 8 bases short, with 6 bases between. This CDR3 spans 10 amino acids. In DNA form, the CDR3 reads TGCAGTGCTACCAGAGATGAGCAGTTCTTC. Residues: CSATRDEQFF.

This clone was recorded a few times. The gene calls are TRBV29-1 and TRBJ1-2; D is unclear. The germline V gene has CDR1 SQVTM and CDR2 ANQGSEA. Trimming removed 4 bases from V and 7 bases from J, with 7 bases in between. The CDR3 is 10 amino acids. CDR3 in amino acids: CSVVGSGYTF. Here the CDR3 DNA reads TGCAGCGTTGTAGGGTCTGGCTACACCTTC.

V gene TRBV5-4 combines with J gene TRBJ2-7; D not certain. The ends were cut back, 4 bases at V and 2 bases at J, with 16 bases in the middle. Germline V gene lookup returns CDR1 SGHNT and CDR2 YYREEE (reference sequence). The length of the CDR3 is 15 residues. In DNA form, the CDR3 reads TGTGCCAGCAGCGGCGGCCGACTGGGAACCTACGAGCAGTACTTC. This translates into CASSGGRLGTYEQYF.

The chain combines TRBV25-1 with TRBJ2-5; tentatively, D is TRBD1 (6 bases). V lost 6 bases and J lost 6, with 14 bases in between. The germline V gene encodes CDR1 MGHDK and CDR2 SYGVNS. The CDR3 spans 13 residues. The CDR3 loop is CASSPQQGKTQYF. CDR3 nucleotides: TGTGCCAGCAGCCCCCAGCAGGGGAAGACCCAGTACTTC. The full variable domain, with the rest looked up from reference TRBV25-1 and TRBJ2-5, is EADIYQTPRYLVIGTGKKITLECSQTMGHDKMYWYQQDPGMELHLIHYSYGVNSTEKGDLSSESTVSRIRTEHFPLTLESARPSHTSQYLCASSPQQGKTQYFGPGTRLLVL.

This chain links TRBV19 with TRBJ2-1, with D tentatively TRBD1 (5 bases). V was shortened by 1 base and J by 10 bases, with 11 bases between the two germline ends. CDR1 is LNHDA, CDR2 SQIVND, per germline (reference sequence). The CDR3 is made up of 13 amino acids. The CDR3 loop is CASSIGTRQEQFF. The CDR3 DNA is TGTGCCAGTAGTATAGGGACACGCCAAGAGCAGTTCTTC.